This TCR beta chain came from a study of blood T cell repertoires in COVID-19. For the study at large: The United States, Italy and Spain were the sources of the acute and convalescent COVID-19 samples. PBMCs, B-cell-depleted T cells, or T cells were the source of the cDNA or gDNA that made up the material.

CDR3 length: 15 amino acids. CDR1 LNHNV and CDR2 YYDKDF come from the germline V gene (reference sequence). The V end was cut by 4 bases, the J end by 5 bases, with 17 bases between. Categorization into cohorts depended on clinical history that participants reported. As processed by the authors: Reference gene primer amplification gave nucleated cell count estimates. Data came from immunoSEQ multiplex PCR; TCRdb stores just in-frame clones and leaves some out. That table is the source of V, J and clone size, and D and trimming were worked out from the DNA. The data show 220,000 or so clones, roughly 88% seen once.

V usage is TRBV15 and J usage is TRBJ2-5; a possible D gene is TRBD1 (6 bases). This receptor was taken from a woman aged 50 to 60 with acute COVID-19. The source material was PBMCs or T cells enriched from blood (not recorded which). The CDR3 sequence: CATSNRLLRGETQYF. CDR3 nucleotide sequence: TGTGCCACCAGCAACCGACTATTAAGGGGGGAGACCCAGTACTTC.